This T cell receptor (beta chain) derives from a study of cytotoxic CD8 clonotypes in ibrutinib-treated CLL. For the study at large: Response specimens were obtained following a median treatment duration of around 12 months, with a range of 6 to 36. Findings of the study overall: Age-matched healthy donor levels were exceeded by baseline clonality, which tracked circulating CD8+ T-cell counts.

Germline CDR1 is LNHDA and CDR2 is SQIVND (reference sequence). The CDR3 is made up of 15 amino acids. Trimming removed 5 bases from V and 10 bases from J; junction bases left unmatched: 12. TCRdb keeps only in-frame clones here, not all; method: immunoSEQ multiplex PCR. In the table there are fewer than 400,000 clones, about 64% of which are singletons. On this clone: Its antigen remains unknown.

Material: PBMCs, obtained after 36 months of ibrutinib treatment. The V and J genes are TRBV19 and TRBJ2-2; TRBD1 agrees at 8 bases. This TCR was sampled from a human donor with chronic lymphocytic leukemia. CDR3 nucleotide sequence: TGTGCCAGTAGTTCCTCGGACAGGGTAGTTGTGGAGCTGTTTTTT. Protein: CASSSSDRVVVELFF.